Presented here are 14 T cell receptor beta chains from one specimen sequenced in a study of T-cell memory formation after mild COVID-19. MiXCR was run by TCRdb on the 5' RACE reads, yielding one entry per CDR3 protein. Of fewer than 400,000 distinct CDR3 sequences listed, 13% are singletons. The sample comprised PBMCs or a T cell subset sorted from them (not recorded which). These receptors originate from a man between 18 and 35 years old who had mild COVID-19 (a few samples of this study predate the infection). Cell type and time point are not known.

The chain carries TRBV20-1 and TRBJ2-3; D assignment may be TRBD1 or TRBD2 (5 bases each). The CDR3 has 14 residues. The germline CDR1 and CDR2 sequences are DFQATT and SNEGSKA (reference sequence). The V gene lost 6 bases and the J gene lost 4 bases, with 17 bases spanning the gap. DNA of the CDR3: TGCAGTGCACACTCGCCGGGGACGTCAGATACGCAGTATTTT. This codes for CSAHSPGTSDTQYF.

The J gene is TRBJ2-7, the V gene TRBV5-1, with 7 positions matching TRBD1. This CDR3 is built from 15 residues. The trim removed 1 base at V and 0 bases at J, leaving 4 bases unmatched. The V gene's germline CDR1 is SGHRS and CDR2 YFSETQ. CDR3 coding DNA: TGCGCCAGCAGCTTGCAGGGGGACAACTCCTACGAGCAGTACGTC. Its translation: CASSLQGDNSYEQYV.

The rearrangement links TRBV4-1 to TRBJ1-1; 7 nucleotides match TRBD1. Germline CDR1 is MGHRA and CDR2 is YSYEKL. With 0 bases clipped from V and 6 bases from J, the junction kept 4 bases outside the gene matches. The CDR3 length is 14 residues. The CDR3 DNA sequence: TGCGCCAGCAGCCAAGACGACAGGGCTTCTGAAGCTTTCTTT. Translated, it gives CASSQDDRASEAFF.

The chain combines TRBV11-2 with TRBJ1-1; TRBD1 matches 7 bases. The germline gives CDR1 SGHAT, CDR2 FQNNGV. V gave up 2 bases and J gave up 1 base; unmatched junction bases: 4. CDR3 length equals 15 residues. DNA of the CDR3: TGTGCCAGCAGCTTATCCCACAGGGGGAACACTGAAGCTTTCTTT. Amino acid sequence: CASSLSHRGNTEAFF.

This clonotype came up a few times. The chain is built from TRBV6-2 or TRBV6-3 and TRBJ1-5; a weak D match, TRBD1 (5 bases). The CDR3 length is 12 residues. V was pared by 0 bases and J by 14 bases, with 11 bases between. Germline V gives CDR1 MNHEY, CDR2 SVGEGT. CDR3 in amino acids: CASSYSIGTKHF. For the CDR3, the DNA is TGTGCCAGCAGTTACTCGATAGGGACCAAGCATTTT.

The table lists this clonotype with a few counts. V gene TRBV7-2 combines with J gene TRBJ2-3, with D possibly being TRBD2 (5 bases). There are 13 residues in the CDR3. Germline CDR1 and CDR2: SGHTA and FQGNSA. Deletions cut 4 bases from V and 9 bases from J, with 14 bases between. The CDR3 spells CASSSASSGTQYF. The CDR3 coding sequence is TGTGCCAGCAGCTCCGCCTCTTCGGGAACGCAGTATTTT.

In nucleotides, the CDR3 is TGCGCCAGCAGCGCCGACTCGTATGGGGACATTCAGTACTTC. This codes for CASSADSYGDIQYF. V gene TRBV5-1 combines with J gene TRBJ2-4, with D unresolved. This CDR3 is built from 14 residues. CDR1 SGHRS and CDR2 YFSETQ come from the germline V gene. V was trimmed by 4 bases and J by 8 bases, leaving 16 bases between them.

In this sample, this clonotype turned up a few times. This chain links TRBV7-2 with TRBJ2-5; a weak D match, TRBD1 (5 bases). The germline V gene encodes CDR1 SGHTA and CDR2 FQGNSA. V lost 2 bases, J lost 5 bases, and 15 bases lay in between. The CDR3 loop spans 15 amino acids. The CDR3 reads CASSLSRAGWETQYF. In DNA form, the CDR3 reads TGTGCCAGCAGCTTAAGCAGGGCAGGATGGGAGACCCAGTACTTC. Combining the CDR3 with reference TRBV7-2 and TRBJ2-5 gives the whole variable domain GAGVSQSPSNKVTEKGKDVELRCDPISGHTALYWYRQSLGQGLEFLIYFQGNSAPDKSGLPSDRFSAERTGGSVSTLTIQRTQQEDSAVYLCASSLSRAGWETQYFGPGTRLLVL.

The chain couples TRBV4-2 to TRBJ2-5; 7 positions match TRBD1. Trimming cost V 5 bases and J 5 bases; bases outside gene matches: 5. Germline V gene lookup returns CDR1 LGHNA and CDR2 YNFKEQ. This CDR3 comprises 13 residues. The CDR3 nucleotides read TGTGCCAGCAGCTTCCCCAGGGGGGAGACCCAGTACTTC. It is translated as CASSFPRGETQYF.

V is TRBV7-9 and J is TRBJ2-2; D call uncertain. The V and J ends lost 0 bases and 5 bases respectively, with 7 bases between them. This CDR3 contains 14 residues. Germline assignment: CDR1 SEHNR and CDR2 FQNEAQ (reference sequence). The CDR3 nucleotides are TGTGCCAGCAGCTTAGCGCGAAGTACCGGGGAGCTGTTTTTT. Translating gives CASSLARSTGELFF.

This clonotype was seen many times. This chain joins TRBV12-3 or TRBV12-4 and TRBJ1-1; TRBD1 matches 9 bases. CDR3 length equals 15 residues. Trimming at V came to 4 bases and at J to 5 bases, leaving 8 bases not matched to a gene. The CDR3 loop is CASSSVTGGSTEAFF. In nucleotides, the CDR3 is TGTGCCAGCAGTTCAGTGACAGGGGGTTCAACTGAAGCTTTCTTT.

The CDR3 loop reads CASLKRSSTDTQYF. DNA for the CDR3: TGTGCCAGCCTAAAGCGGAGTAGCACAGATACGCAGTATTTT. The chain employs TRBV28 and TRBJ2-3; a weak D match, TRBD2 (5 bases). The CDR3 is made up of 14 amino acids. Germline V gene lookup returns CDR1 MDHEN and CDR2 SYDVKM. The V end lost 8 bases, the J end lost 0 bases, and 12 bases lay between the germline ends.

Of note for this clonotype: One end of the junction is discordant with germline, which a read error may explain. V and J are TRBV20-1 and TRBJ2-3; D assignment may be TRBD1 or TRBD2 (5 bases each). Per germline, CDR1 DFQATT and CDR2 SNEGSKA (reference sequence). The CDR3 totals 11 residues. The CDR3 DNA is TGCAGGGGGGAATCATGGGATACGCAGAATTTT. Translating gives CRGESWDTQNF.

This rearrangement joins TRBV7-2 to TRBJ1-5; D ambiguous. V lost 3 bases and J lost 9, with 9 bases in between. The length of the CDR3 is 12 residues. Germline CDR1 SGHTA, CDR2 FQGNSA. CDR3 sequence: CASSFPGSPQHF. In nucleotides, the CDR3 is TGTGCCAGCAGCTTCCCCGGGTCGCCCCAGCATTTT.